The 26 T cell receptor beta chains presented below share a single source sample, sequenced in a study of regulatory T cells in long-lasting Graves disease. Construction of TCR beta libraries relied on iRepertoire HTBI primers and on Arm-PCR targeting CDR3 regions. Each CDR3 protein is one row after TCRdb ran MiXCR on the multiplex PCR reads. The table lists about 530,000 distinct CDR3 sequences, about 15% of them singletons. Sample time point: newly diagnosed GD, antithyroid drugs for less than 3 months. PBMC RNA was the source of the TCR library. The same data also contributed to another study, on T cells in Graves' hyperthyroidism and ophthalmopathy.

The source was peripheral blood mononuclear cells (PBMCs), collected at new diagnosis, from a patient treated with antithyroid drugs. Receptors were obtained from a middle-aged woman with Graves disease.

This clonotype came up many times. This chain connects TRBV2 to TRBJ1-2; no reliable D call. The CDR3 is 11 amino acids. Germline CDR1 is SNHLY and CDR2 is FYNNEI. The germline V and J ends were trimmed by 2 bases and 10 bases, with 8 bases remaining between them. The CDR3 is CASSERPHYTF. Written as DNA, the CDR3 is TGTGCCAGCAGTGAACGACCACACTACACCTTC.

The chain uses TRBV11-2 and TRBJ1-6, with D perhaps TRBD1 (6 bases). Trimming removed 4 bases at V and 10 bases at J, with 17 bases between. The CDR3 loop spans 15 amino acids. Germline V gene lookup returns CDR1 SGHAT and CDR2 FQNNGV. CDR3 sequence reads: CASSSYRDTHSPLHF. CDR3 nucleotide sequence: TGTGCCAGCAGCTCATACCGGGACACACACTCACCCCTCCACTTT.

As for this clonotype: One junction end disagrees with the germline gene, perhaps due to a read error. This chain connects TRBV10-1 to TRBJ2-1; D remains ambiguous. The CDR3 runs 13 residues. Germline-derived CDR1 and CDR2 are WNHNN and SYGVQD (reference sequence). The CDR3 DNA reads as TGCGTCAGCAGTGAAGATGGCAACGGTGAGCAGTTCTTC. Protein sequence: CVSSEDGNGEQFF.

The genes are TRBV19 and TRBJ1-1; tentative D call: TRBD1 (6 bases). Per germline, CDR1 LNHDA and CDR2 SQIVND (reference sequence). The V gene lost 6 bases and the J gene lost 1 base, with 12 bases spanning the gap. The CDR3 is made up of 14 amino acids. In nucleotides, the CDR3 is TGTGCCAGTAGACTGGAAGGGGGGAACACTGAAGCTTTCTTT. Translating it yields CASRLEGGNTEAFF.

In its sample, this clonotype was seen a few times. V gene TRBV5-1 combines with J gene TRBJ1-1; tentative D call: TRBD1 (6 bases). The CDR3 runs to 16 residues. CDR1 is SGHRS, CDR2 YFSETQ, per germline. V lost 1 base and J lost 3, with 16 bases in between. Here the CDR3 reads CASSLMLGAGDTEAFF. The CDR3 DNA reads TGCGCCAGCAGCTTGATGTTAGGGGCAGGGGACACTGAAGCTTTCTTT.

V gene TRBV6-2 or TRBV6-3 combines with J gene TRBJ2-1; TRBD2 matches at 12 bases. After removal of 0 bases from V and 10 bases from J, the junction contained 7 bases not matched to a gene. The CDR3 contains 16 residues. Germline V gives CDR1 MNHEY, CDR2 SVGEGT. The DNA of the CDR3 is TGTGCCAGCAGTTACTCGTCTAGCGGGGGGGCCGGGGAGCAGTTCTTC. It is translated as CASSYSSSGGAGEQFF.

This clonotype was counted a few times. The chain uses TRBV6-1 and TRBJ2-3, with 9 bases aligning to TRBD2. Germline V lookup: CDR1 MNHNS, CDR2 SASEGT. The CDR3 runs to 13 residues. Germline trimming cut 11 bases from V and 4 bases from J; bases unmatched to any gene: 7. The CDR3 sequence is CASKGGGADTQYF. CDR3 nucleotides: TGTGCCTCAAAGGGCGGGGGGGCAGATACGCAGTATTTT.

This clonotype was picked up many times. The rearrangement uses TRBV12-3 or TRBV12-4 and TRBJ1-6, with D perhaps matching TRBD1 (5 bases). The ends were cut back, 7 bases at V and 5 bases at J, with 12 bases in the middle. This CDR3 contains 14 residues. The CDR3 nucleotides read TGTGCCAGCACTGGGACCGTTAATAATTCACCCCTCCACTTT. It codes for CASTGTVNNSPLHF.

The CDR3 loop is CASSLWTGIDSPLHF. The CDR3, as DNA: TGTGCCAGCAGCTTATGGACAGGCATAGATTCACCCCTCCACTTT. The chain is built from TRBV7-9 and TRBJ1-6; 7 bases are shared with TRBD1. Germline-derived CDR1 and CDR2 are SEHNR and FQNEAQ (reference sequence). The trim removed 2 bases at V and 8 bases at J, leaving 6 bases unmatched. The length of the CDR3 is 15 residues.

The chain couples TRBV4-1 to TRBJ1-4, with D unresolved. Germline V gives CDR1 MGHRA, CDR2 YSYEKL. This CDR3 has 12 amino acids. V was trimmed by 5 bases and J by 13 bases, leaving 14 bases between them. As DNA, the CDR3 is TGCGCCAGCAGCTTTCGTATTGGGAGACTGTTTTTT. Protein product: CASSFRIGRLFF.

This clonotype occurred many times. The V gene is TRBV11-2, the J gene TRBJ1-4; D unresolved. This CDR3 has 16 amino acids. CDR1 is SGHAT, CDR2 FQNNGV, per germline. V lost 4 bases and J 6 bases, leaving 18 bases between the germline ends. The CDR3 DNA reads TGTGCCAGCAGCTCCATCTCGGGGAGGAGGTATGAAAAACTGTTTTTT. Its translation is CASSSISGRRYEKLFF.

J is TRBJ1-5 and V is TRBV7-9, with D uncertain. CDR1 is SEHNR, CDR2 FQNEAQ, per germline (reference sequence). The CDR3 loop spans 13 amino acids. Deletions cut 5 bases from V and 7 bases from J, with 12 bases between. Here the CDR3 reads CASSVDGVQPQHF. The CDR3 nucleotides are TGTGCCAGCAGCGTGGACGGGGTCCAGCCCCAGCATTTT. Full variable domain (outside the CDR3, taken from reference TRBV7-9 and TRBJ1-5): DTGVSQNPRHKITKRGQNVTFRCDPISEHNRLYWYRQTLGQGPEFLTYFQNEAQLEKSRLLSDRFSAERPKGSFSTLEIQRTEQGDSAMYLCASSVDGVQPQHFGDGTRLSIL.

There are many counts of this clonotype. The CDR3 bases are TGTGCCAGCAGTTACTCAGGGTCCCCGGGTAGTCGCTACACCTTC. This codes for CASSYSGSPGSRYTF. The genes are TRBV6-5 and TRBJ1-2; no clear D gene. The V end was cut by 0 bases, the J end by 9 bases, with 17 bases between. The CDR3 runs 15 residues. CDR1 and CDR2 (germline): MNHEY, SVGAGI.

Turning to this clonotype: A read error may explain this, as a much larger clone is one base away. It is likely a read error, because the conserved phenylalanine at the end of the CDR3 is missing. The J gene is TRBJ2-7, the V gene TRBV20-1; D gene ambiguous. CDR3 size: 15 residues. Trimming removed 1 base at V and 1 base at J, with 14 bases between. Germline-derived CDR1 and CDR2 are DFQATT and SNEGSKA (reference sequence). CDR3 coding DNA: TGCAGTGCTAGAGGATACAGCTCTCCGTCCTACGAGCAGTACCTC. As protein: CSARGYSSPSYEQYL.

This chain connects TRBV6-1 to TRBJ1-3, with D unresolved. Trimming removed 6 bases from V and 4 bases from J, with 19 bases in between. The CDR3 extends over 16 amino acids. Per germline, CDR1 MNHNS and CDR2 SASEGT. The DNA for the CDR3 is TGTGCCAGCAGGACTACGGGATACTCCTCGGGAAACACCATATATTTT. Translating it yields CASRTTGYSSGNTIYF.

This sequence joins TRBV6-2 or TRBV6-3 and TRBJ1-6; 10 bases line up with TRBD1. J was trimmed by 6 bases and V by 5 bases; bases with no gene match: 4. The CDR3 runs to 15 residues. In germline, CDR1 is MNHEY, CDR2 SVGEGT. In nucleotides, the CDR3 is TGTGCCAGCAGTCGACAGGGGGCAAGTAATTCACCCCTCCACTTT. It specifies CASSRQGASNSPLHF.

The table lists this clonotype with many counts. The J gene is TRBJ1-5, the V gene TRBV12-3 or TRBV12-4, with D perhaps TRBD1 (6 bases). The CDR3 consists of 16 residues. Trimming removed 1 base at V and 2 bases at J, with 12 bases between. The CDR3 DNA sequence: TGTGCCAGCAGTTTAGAAGGGTCAGGGGGCAATCAGCCCCAGCATTTT. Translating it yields CASSLEGSGGNQPQHF.

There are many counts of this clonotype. CDR3 amino acids: CASRAGGNQPQHF. In nucleotides, the CDR3 is TGTGCCAGCAGGGCTGGGGGCAATCAGCCCCAGCATTTT. This chain joins TRBV2 and TRBJ1-5; D ambiguous. This CDR3 region has 13 residues. Deletions cut 6 bases from V and 2 bases from J, with 8 bases between. Germline V gene sequence: CDR1 SNHLY, CDR2 FYNNEI.

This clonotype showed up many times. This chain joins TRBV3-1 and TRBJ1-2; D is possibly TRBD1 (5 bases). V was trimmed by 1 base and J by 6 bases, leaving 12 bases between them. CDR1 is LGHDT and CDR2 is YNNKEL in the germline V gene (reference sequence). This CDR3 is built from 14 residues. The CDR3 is CASSQVSGRDGYTF. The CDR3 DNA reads TGTGCCAGCAGCCAAGTATCAGGGAGGGATGGCTACACCTTC. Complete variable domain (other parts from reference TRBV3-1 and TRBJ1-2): DTAVSQTPKYLVTQMGNDKSIKCEQNLGHDTMYWYKQDSKKFLKIMFSYNNKELIINETVPNRFSPKSPDKAHLNLHINSLELGDSAVYFCASSQVSGRDGYTFGSGTRLTVV.

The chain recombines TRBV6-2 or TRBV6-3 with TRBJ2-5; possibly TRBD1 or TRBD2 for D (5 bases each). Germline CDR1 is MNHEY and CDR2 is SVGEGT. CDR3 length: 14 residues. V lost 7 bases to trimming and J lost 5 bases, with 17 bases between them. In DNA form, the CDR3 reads TGTGCCAGCACCGATTACGGGGCCGGGGAGACCCAGTACTTC. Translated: CASTDYGAGETQYF.

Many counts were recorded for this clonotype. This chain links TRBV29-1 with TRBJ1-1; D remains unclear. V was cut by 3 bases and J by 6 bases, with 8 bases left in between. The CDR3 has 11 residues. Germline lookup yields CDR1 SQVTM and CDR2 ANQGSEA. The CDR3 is CSVEFWAEAFF. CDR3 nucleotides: TGCAGCGTTGAGTTTTGGGCTGAAGCTTTCTTT. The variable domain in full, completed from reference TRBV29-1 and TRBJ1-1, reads SAVISQKPSRDICQRGTSLTIQCQVDSQVTMMFWYRQQPGQSLTLIATANQGSEATYESGFVIDKFPISRPNLTFSTLTVSNMSPEDSSIYLCSVEFWAEAFFGQGTRLTVV.

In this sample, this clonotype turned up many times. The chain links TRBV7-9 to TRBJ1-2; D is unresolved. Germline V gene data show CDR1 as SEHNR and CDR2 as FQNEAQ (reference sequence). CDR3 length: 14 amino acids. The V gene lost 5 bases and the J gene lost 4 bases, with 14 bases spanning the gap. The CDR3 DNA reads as TGTGCCAGCAGCCGCGCATCGGAAAGCTATGGCTACACCTTC. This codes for CASSRASESYGYTF.

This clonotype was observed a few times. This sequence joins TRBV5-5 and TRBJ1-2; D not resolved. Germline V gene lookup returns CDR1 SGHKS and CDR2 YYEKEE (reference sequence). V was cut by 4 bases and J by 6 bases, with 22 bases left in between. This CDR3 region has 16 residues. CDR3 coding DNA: TGTGCCAGCAGCAAACGCCAGACGGATCATCTAAATGGCTACACCTTC. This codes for CASSKRQTDHLNGYTF.

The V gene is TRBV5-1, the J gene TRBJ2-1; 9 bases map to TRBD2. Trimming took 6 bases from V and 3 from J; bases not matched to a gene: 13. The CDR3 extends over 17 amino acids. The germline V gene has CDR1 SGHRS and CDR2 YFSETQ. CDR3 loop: CASTPQLAGMFYNEQFF. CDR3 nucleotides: TGCGCCAGCACCCCCCAACTAGCGGGCATGTTCTACAATGAGCAGTTCTTC.

CDR3 in DNA: TGTGCCAGCAGTTTTGGGAGCAGGGGGGGGAGTAACTATGGCTACACCTTC. This translates into CASSFGSRGGSNYGYTF. V gene TRBV12-3 or TRBV12-4 combines with J gene TRBJ1-2; 7 nucleotides align to TRBD1. Germline trimming cut 3 bases from V and 1 base from J; bases unmatched to any gene: 11. The CDR3 length is 17 residues.

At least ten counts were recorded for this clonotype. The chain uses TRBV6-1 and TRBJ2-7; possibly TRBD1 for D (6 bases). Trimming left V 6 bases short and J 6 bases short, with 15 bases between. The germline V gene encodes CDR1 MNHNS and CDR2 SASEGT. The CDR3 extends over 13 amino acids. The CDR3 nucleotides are TGTGCCAGCAGATCTACAGGGCTCCTCGAGCAGTACTTC. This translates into CASRSTGLLEQYF.